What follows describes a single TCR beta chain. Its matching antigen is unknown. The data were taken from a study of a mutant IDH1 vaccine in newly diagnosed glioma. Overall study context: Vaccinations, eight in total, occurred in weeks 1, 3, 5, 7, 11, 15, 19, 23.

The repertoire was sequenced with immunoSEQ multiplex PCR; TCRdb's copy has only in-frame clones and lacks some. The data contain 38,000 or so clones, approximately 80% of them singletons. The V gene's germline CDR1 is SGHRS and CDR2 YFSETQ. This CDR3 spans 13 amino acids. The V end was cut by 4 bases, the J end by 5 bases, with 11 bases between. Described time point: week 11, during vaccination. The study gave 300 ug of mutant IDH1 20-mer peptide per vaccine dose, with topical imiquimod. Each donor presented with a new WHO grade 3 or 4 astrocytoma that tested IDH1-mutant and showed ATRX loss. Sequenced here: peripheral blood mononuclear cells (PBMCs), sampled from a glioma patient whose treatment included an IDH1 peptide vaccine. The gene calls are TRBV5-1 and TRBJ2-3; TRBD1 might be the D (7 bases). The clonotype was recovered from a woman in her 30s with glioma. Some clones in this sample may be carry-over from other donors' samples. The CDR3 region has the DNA TGCGCCAGCAGCCCCCAGGGGGGAGATACGCAGTATTTT. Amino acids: CASSPQGGDTQYF. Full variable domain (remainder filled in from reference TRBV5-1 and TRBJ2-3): KAGVTQTPRYLIKTRGQQVTLSCSPISGHRSVSWYQQTPGQGLQFLFEYFSETQRNKGNFPGRFSGRQFSNSRSEMNVSTLELGDSALYLCASSPQGGDTQYFGPGTRLTVL.